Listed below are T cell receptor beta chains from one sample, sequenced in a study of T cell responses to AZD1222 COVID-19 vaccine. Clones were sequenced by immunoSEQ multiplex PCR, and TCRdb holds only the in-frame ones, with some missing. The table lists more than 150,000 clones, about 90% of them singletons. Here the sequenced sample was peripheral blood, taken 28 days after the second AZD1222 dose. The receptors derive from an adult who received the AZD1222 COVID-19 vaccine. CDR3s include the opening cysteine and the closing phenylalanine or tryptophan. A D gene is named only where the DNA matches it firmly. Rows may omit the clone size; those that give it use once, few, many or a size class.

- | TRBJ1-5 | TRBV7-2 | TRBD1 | TGTGCCAGCAGCCCCGGACAGGGAGTCCAGCCCCAGCATTTT | CASSPGQGVQPQHF
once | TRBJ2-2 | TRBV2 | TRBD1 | TGTGCCAGCGGCCGGGACAGCTTCGCCGGGGAGCTGTTTTTT | CASGRDSFAGELFF
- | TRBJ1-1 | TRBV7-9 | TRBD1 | TGTGCCAGCAGCTCCAGGGGGGGAGAGGCTTTCTTT | CASSSRGGEAFF
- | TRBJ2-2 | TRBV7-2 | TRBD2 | TGTGCCAGCAGCCTCCAAGCGGGGGGGAACACCGGGGAGCTGTTTTTT | CASSLQAGGNTGELFF
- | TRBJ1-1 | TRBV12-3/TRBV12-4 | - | TGTGCCAGCAGGCTAACAGGGCTGAACGAAGCTTTCTTT | CASRLTGLNEAFF
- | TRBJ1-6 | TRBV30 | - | TGTGCCTGGGCGGGACTGTATAATTCACCCCTCCACTTT | CAWAGLYNSPLHF
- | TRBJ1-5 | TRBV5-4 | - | TGTGCCAGCAGTATAGATGAGCATCGGCCCCAGCATTTT | CASSIDEHRPQHF
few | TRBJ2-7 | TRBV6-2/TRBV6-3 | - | TGTGCCAGCAGTTACTCAGGGGGGGACTACTACGAGCAGTACTTC | CASSYSGGDYYEQYF
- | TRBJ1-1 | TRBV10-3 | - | TGTGCCATCATTAGTCACCGGGGCACTGAAGCTTTCTTT | CAIISHRGTEAFF
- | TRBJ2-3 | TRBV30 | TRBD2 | TGTGCCTGGAGTCCCGGACTAGCGGGAGTAACAGATACGCAGTATTTT | CAWSPGLAGVTDTQYF
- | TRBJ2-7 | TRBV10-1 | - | TGCGCCAGCAGTGACGGGCAGGGATACGAGCAGTACTTC | CASSDGQGYEQYF
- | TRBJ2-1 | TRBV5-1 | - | TGCGCCAGCAGCTTGGCGGCAGGGTCCTACAATGAGCAGTTCTTC | CASSLAAGSYNEQFF
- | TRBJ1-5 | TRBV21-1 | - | TGTGCCGGACCGGGGTATAGCAATCAGCCCCAGCATTTT | CAGPGYSNQPQHF
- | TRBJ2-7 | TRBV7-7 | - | TGTGCCAGCAGCTTAGGGACTCCCGGCGAGCAGTACTTC | CASSLGTPGEQYF
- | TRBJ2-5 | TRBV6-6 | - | TGTGCCAGCAGTTACGGGACCCAGTACTTC | CASSYGTQYF
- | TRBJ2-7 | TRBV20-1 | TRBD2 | TGCAGTGCGGCGGGAGGTTCCGAGCAGTACTTC | CSAAGGSEQYF
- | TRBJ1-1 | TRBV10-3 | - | TGTGCCATCAGTGACCAAAGGACGGGGGGGACTGAAGCTTTCTTT | CAISDQRTGGTEAFF
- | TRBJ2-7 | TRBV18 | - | TGTGCCAGCTCACCGGCTGCCGAGCAGTACTTC | CASSPAAEQYF
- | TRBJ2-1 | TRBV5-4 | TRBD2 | TGTGCCAGCAGCCCTGGGGCTAGCGGACGGGGCTCCTACAATGAGCAGTTCTTC | CASSPGASGRGSYNEQFF
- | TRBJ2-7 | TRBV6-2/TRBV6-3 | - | TGTGCCAGCAGTTACTCTGAGACTACCGAGCAGTACTTC | CASSYSETTEQYF
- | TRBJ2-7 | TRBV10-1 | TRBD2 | TGCGCCAGCAGTGGGTCGGGAGGCTACGAGCAGTACTTC | CASSGSGGYEQYF
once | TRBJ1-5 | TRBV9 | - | TGTGCCAGCAGCCCCCGGGACTTTCCCCAGCATTTT | CASSPRDFPQHF
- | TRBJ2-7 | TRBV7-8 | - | TGTGCCAGCAGCTTAAGCCTCGGCTCCTACGAGCAGTACTTC | CASSLSLGSYEQYF
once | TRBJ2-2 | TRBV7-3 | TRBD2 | TGTGCCAGCAGCAAAGGACTAGCGGTTACGAACACCGGGGAGCTGTTTTTT | CASSKGLAVTNTGELFF
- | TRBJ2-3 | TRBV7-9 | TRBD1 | TGTGCCAGCAGCCGACAGGGGGGCACAGATACGCAGTATTTT | CASSRQGGTDTQYF
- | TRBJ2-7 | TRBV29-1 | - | TGCAGCGTCGCTCGGACAACCAGCTCCTACGAGCAGTACTTC | CSVARTTSSYEQYF
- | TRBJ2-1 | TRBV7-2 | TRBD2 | TGTGCCAGCAGCTTAGGTCTAGCGGGAGGAGTTTTCTACAATGAGCAGTTCTTC | CASSLGLAGGVFYNEQFF
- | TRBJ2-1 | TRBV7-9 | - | TGTGCCAGCAGCTTAGGTAGGGGAACCTACAATGAGCAGTTCTTC | CASSLGRGTYNEQFF
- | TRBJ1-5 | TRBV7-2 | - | TGTGCCAGCAGCTTAAGTGCAGGGGCCGATCAGCCCCAGCATTTT | CASSLSAGADQPQHF
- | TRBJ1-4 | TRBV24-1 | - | TGTGCCTCCGAGGGGGGAAAACTGTTTTTT | CASEGGKLFF
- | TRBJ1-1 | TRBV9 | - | TGTGCCAGCAGCCCCCACAGCGGGGTGCGAATATCTGAAGCTTTCTTT | CASSPHSGVRISEAFF
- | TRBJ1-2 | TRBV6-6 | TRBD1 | TGTGCCAGCAGTTACGGGACAGGGGGACGCGATGGCTACACCTTC | CASSYGTGGRDGYTF
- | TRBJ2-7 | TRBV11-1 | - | TGTGCCAGCAGCCACGGGACGACGTCCTACGAGCAGTACTTC | CASSHGTTSYEQYF
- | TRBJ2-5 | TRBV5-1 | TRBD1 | TGCGCCAGCAGCCCTGGGTCCGGGACAGGGTCGAGGGAGACCCAGTACTTC | CASSPGSGTGSRETQYF
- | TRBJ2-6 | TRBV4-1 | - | TGCGCCAGCAGCCCCCTCGGAAACGTCCTGACTTTC | CASSPLGNVLTF